This T cell receptor beta chain was documented in a study of Ad26.COV2.S vaccination and SARS-CoV-2 variants. Libraries were prepared by immunoSEQ multiplex PCR; TCRdb keeps only in-frame clonotypes and omits some of them. In the table there are nearly 400,000 clones, over 75% of which are singletons. CDR3 length: 17 amino acids. Germline values: CDR1 MDHEN, CDR2 SYDVKM. Trimming cost V 5 bases and J 2 bases; bases outside gene matches: 8. Regarding this clone: The antigen is unknown.

The treatment here: over 15 received Ad26.COV2.S at low or high dose, single or two shots; about 5 received placebo; per-sample allocation not given. It was on day 63 after the first vaccine or placebo injection that samples were taken. This person who donated was an adult of 18-55 years in Boston. Findings and limits, study-wide: Quantification of TCR breadth and depth may have yielded underestimates of total T cell responses.

The chain carries TRBV28 and TRBJ2-3; 12 nucleotides align to TRBD2. The receptor's source is a person between 18 and 65 years old who received the Ad26.COV2.S COVID-19 vaccine or a placebo. Specimen: peripheral blood, collected in a trial of Ad26.COV2.S vaccine versus placebo. The CDR3 loop is CASSPSTSGGPTDTQYF. The CDR3 bases are TGTGCCAGCAGTCCCAGCACTAGCGGGGGGCCCACAGATACGCAGTATTTT.